These 32 T cell receptor beta chains share one sample of origin, sequenced in a study of beta chain features in type 1 diabetes. Notes on the study in general: Moderately but significantly shorter TCRB CDR3s were found in Type 1 diabetes patients in all four CD4+ subsets.

These TCRs are of unknown antigen specificity. Investigators reverse transcribed all isolated RNA, so they sequenced expressed TCRB transcripts. Measured with immunoSEQ multiplex PCR; TCRdb has only the in-frame clones, and not every one. The sample includes under 350,000 clones, 24% of them seen just once. Material: naive CD4+ T cells from blood. These TCRs come from a woman aged 25 to 39 with type 1 diabetes.

This chain connects TRBV18 to TRBJ2-1; TRBD1 agrees at 10 bases. The V and J ends lost 2 bases and 6 bases, in that order; junction bases with no gene match: 7. The CDR3 consists of 16 residues. From germline, CDR1 is KGHSH and CDR2 LQKENI. The CDR3 region is CASSPMDRGYGNEQFF. The CDR3 DNA is TGTGCCAGCTCACCAATGGACAGGGGGTATGGCAATGAGCAGTTCTTC.

The chain carries TRBV5-1 and TRBJ2-3; TRBD1 is a possible D gene (5 bases). Trimming removed 4 bases at V and 2 bases at J, with 17 bases between. The CDR3 has 16 amino acids. Germline values: CDR1 SGHRS, CDR2 YFSETQ. CDR3 DNA: TGCGCCAGCAGCGGGGTGGGGCGACAGTACACAGATACGCAGTATTTT. Residues: CASSGVGRQYTDTQYF.

In this sample, this clone turned up a few times. The gene calls are TRBV11-2 and TRBJ2-7; D ambiguous. Trimming pared 0 bases from V and 7 bases from J, leaving 10 bases between. Germline CDR1 is SGHAT and CDR2 is FQNNGV. This CDR3 has 13 residues. Here the CDR3 DNA reads TGTGCCAGCAGCTTAGATGGTTCCACAGAGCAGTACTTC. Translated: CASSLDGSTEQYF.

The chain uses TRBV19 and TRBJ2-1, with 8 bases lining up with TRBD1. The germline gives CDR1 LNHDA, CDR2 SQIVND (reference sequence). After removal of 6 bases from V and 10 bases from J, the junction contained 14 bases not matched to a gene. This CDR3 is 15 amino acids long. The CDR3 region has the DNA TGTGCCAGTAGAAGGCGGGACAGGCTCCTGGAAGAGCAGTTCTTC. This encodes CASRRRDRLLEEQFF. Based on the CDR3 plus reference TRBV19 and TRBJ2-1, the full variable domain is DGGITQSPKYLFRKEGQNVTLSCEQNLNHDAMYWYRQDPGQGLRLIYYSQIVNDFQKGDIAEGYSVSREKKESFPLTVTSAQKNPTAFYLCASRRRDRLLEEQFFGPGTRLTVL.

This clone was recorded a few times. The genes are TRBV30 and TRBJ2-5, with TRBD1 as a possible D gene (5 bases). The CDR3 covers 13 residues. Germline CDR1 is GTSNPN and CDR2 is SVGIG (reference sequence). Deletions cut 5 bases from V and 2 bases from J, with 12 bases between. The CDR3 bases are TGTGCCTGGGGGGCCAGGATTCAAGAGACCCAGTACTTC. It encodes CAWGARIQETQYF.

The chain joins TRBV6-5 to TRBJ1-1; D is ambiguous. Germline CDR1 is MNHEY and CDR2 is SVGAGI. The length of the CDR3 is 13 residues. Trimming removed 6 bases from V and 3 bases from J, with 11 bases in between. The chain's CDR3 is CASRPVGDTEAFF. The CDR3 DNA reads as TGTGCCAGCAGGCCCGTCGGGGACACTGAAGCTTTCTTT.

The chain employs TRBV29-1 and TRBJ2-2, with TRBD2 identical over 12 bases. Germline V gene sequence: CDR1 SQVTM, CDR2 ANQGSEA. This CDR3 region has 18 residues. Unmatched junction bases numbered 11, after V lost 5 bases and J lost 1 base. CDR3 sequence (DNA): TGCAGCGTTCTACCCTGGACTAGCGGGACGAGGAACACCGGGGAGCTGTTTTTT. Its protein is CSVLPWTSGTRNTGELFF.

Worth noting for this clone: Other nucleotide sequences from this sample produce the same CDR3. The chain uses TRBV30 and TRBJ2-5; TRBD1 agrees at 8 bases. The length of the CDR3 is 14 residues. CDR1 GTSNPN and CDR2 SVGIG come from the germline V gene (reference sequence). The ends lost 2 bases at V and 1 base at J; junction bases unmatched: 3. The CDR3 protein is CAWSLGQGQETQYF. CDR3 sequence (DNA): TGTGCCTGGAGTTTAGGACAGGGCCAAGAGACCCAGTACTTC.

The chain is built from TRBV18 and TRBJ1-5, with D possibly matching TRBD1 (5 bases). Trimming took 0 bases from V and 4 from J, leaving 10 bases between them. Germline V gene lookup returns CDR1 KGHSH and CDR2 LQKENI. The CDR3 is made up of 15 amino acids. Here the CDR3 reads CASSPPGLANQPQHF. The CDR3 DNA follows: TGTGCCAGCTCACCACCGGGACTAGCAAATCAGCCCCAGCATTTT. Filled out from reference TRBV18 and TRBJ1-5, the complete variable domain reads NAGVMQNPRHLVRRRGQEARLRCSPMKGHSHVYWYRQLPEEGLKFMVYLQKENIIDESGMPKERFSAEFPKEGPSILRIQQVVRGDSAAYFCASSPPGLANQPQHFGDGTRLSIL.

This clone showed up just a few times. The V call is TRBV29-1, the J call TRBJ2-3; 10 bases are shared with TRBD2. The V gene end was trimmed by 6 bases and the J gene end by 2 bases; junction bases not matched to a gene: 5. Germline V gene sequence: CDR1 SQVTM, CDR2 ANQGSEA. The CDR3 sequence is 14 residues long. CDR3 nucleotides: TGCAGCGTAAGTCTAGCGGGAGTCACAGATACGCAGTATTTT. Its translation is CSVSLAGVTDTQYF.

The chain joins TRBV6-5 to TRBJ2-7, with D possibly matching TRBD2 (6 bases). Germline-derived CDR1 and CDR2 are MNHEY and SVGAGI. V gave up 8 bases and J gave up 7 bases, with 15 bases separating them. The CDR3 is 12 amino acids. CDR3 sequence reads: CASSGGIEEQYF. In nucleotides, the CDR3 is TGTGCCAGCTCTGGGGGGATAGAGGAGCAGTACTTC.

This clone was seen a handful of times. V gene TRBV29-1 combines with J gene TRBJ1-2; 7 bases align to TRBD1. Germline V gene sequence: CDR1 SQVTM, CDR2 ANQGSEA. The CDR3 length is 13 residues. The V segment lost 7 bases and the J segment 4 bases; nucleotides outside the gene matches: 9. The CDR3 protein is CSATGATSYGYTF. The CDR3 DNA reads as TGCAGCGCTACAGGGGCGACTAGCTATGGCTACACCTTC.

J is TRBJ2-3 and V is TRBV28; 11 bases line up with TRBD2. CDR1 is MDHEN, CDR2 SYDVKM, per germline. V dropped 2 bases and J dropped 3; count of bases not matched to a gene: 7. This CDR3 has 17 residues. CDR3 sequence: CASSLELAGERTDTQYF. Written as DNA, the CDR3 is TGTGCCAGCAGTTTAGAACTAGCGGGAGAGAGAACAGATACGCAGTATTTT.

The chain has TRBV5-1 and TRBJ1-2; weak D call: TRBD1 (6 bases). The ends were cut back, 4 bases at V and 6 bases at J, with 19 bases in the middle. Germline V gives CDR1 SGHRS, CDR2 YFSETQ. This CDR3 is built from 15 residues. CDR3 region: CASSIDFQGRDGYTF. CDR3 sequence (DNA): TGCGCCAGCAGCATCGACTTTCAGGGGCGCGATGGCTACACCTTC.

The chain employs TRBV18 and TRBJ2-3; a weak D match, TRBD2 (5 bases). V dropped 3 bases and J dropped 3 bases, with 16 bases sitting between them. Germline loops: CDR1 KGHSH, CDR2 LQKENI. The CDR3 extends over 16 amino acids. The CDR3 loop is CASSPQPEGVTDTQYF. For the CDR3, the DNA is TGTGCCAGCTCACCCCAACCCGAGGGAGTGACAGATACGCAGTATTTT. The whole variable domain, remainder taken from reference TRBV18 and TRBJ2-3, is NAGVMQNPRHLVRRRGQEARLRCSPMKGHSHVYWYRQLPEEGLKFMVYLQKENIIDESGMPKERFSAEFPKEGPSILRIQQVVRGDSAAYFCASSPQPEGVTDTQYFGPGTRLTVL.

This clone appeared a few times. V and J are TRBV18 and TRBJ1-2; D is perhaps TRBD1 (5 bases). CDR3 length: 14 amino acids. In germline, CDR1 is KGHSH, CDR2 LQKENI. V lost 5 bases, J lost 2 bases, and 12 bases lay in between. The CDR3 spells CASSIRAGNYGYTF. The CDR3 region has the DNA TGTGCCAGCTCAATCCGGGCAGGGAACTATGGCTACACCTTC.

This chain uses TRBV23-1 with TRBJ1-3; D perhaps matches TRBD1 (6 bases). TRBV23-1 belongs to the ORF category, with a function that is uncertain. V lost 6 bases and J lost 2, with 14 bases in between. The length of the CDR3 is 15 residues. CDR3 residues: CASSHREKTGNTIYF. The CDR3 DNA reads as TGCGCCAGCAGCCACAGGGAGAAGACTGGAAACACCATATATTTT.

The sample holds a few counts of this clone. This chain connects TRBV9 to TRBJ2-5, with 8 bases lining up with TRBD2. With 0 bases clipped from V and 4 bases from J, the junction kept 2 bases outside the gene matches. This CDR3 contains 14 residues. Germline CDR1 reads SGDLS; CDR2 reads YYNGEE. In DNA form, the CDR3 reads TGTGCCAGCAGCGTAGCGGGAGGGCCAGAGACCCAGTACTTC. It specifies CASSVAGGPETQYF.

The V and J genes are TRBV29-1 and TRBJ2-5; D is unclear. This CDR3 comprises 13 residues. Germline CDR1 SQVTM, CDR2 ANQGSEA. The V and J ends lost 3 bases and 7 bases respectively, with 15 bases between them. The CDR3 coding sequence is TGCAGCGTTGAGAAGACAAGTAAAGGGACCCAGTACTTC. Amino acids: CSVEKTSKGTQYF.

This sequence joins TRBV25-1 and TRBJ1-2; the D gene is possibly TRBD1 (5 bases). The CDR3 sequence is 14 residues long. V lost 7 bases and J lost 4, with 16 bases in between. Germline CDR1 reads MGHDK; CDR2 reads SYGVNS. The CDR3 nucleotides are TGTGCCAGCACCGGTGATCGGGGGTTCTATGGCTACACCTTC. It yields the protein CASTGDRGFYGYTF.

The chain carries TRBV19 and TRBJ1-5, with TRBD1 matching over 10 bases. CDR1 LNHDA and CDR2 SQIVND come from the germline V gene (reference sequence). The CDR3 sequence is 16 residues long. With 7 bases clipped from V and 6 bases from J, the junction kept 12 bases outside the gene matches. This CDR3 reads CASKFGDRGLSQPQHF. The DNA for the CDR3 is TGTGCCAGTAAGTTCGGCGACAGGGGGCTAAGTCAGCCCCAGCATTTT.

The V gene is TRBV30, the J gene TRBJ2-7; D may be TRBD1 (5 bases). The germline V gene has CDR1 GTSNPN and CDR2 SVGIG (reference sequence). The CDR3 is 14 amino acids. V gave up 4 bases and J gave up 0 bases, with 13 bases separating them. The DNA of the CDR3 is TGTGCCTGGACCACGACAGCTACCTCCTACGAGCAGTACTTC. Its protein is CAWTTTATSYEQYF.

This clone was seen a few times. J is TRBJ2-7 and V is TRBV5-1; TRBD1 aligns across 8 bases. V shed 3 bases, J shed 3 bases, and the junction held 5 bases outside the gene matches. Looked up from germline, CDR1 is SGHRS and CDR2 is YFSETQ. The CDR3 is made up of 14 amino acids. CDR3 amino acids: CASSSPGQVYEQYF. The CDR3 DNA reads TGCGCCAGCAGCTCCCCGGGACAGGTCTACGAGCAGTACTTC.

This clone showed up just a few times. The chain uses TRBV25-1 and TRBJ1-4; weak D call: TRBD1 (5 bases). Trimming cost V 6 bases and J 6 bases, with 14 bases left between them. Germline V gene sequence: CDR1 MGHDK, CDR2 SYGVNS. The length of the CDR3 is 14 residues. The CDR3 reads CASSPRVWYEKLFF. In nucleotides, the CDR3 is TGTGCCAGCAGCCCCAGGGTTTGGTATGAAAAACTGTTTTTT.

CDR3 DNA sequence: TGTGCCAGCAGCTTAACGAGCGTCCAAGCGCAGTATTTT. Protein sequence: CASSLTSVQAQYF. The chain couples TRBV7-2 to TRBJ2-3; D not certain. CDR3 length equals 13 residues. V lost 2 bases and J 10 bases, leaving 13 bases between the germline ends. In germline, CDR1 is SGHTA, CDR2 FQGNSA.

The V gene is TRBV5-4, the J gene TRBJ2-3, with TRBD1 as a possible D gene (5 bases). Germline V gene sequence: CDR1 SGHNT, CDR2 YYREEE (reference sequence). The V end lost 2 bases, the J end lost 0 bases, and 10 bases lay between the germline ends. The CDR3 extends over 15 amino acids. The CDR3 sequence is CASSLSGASTDTQYF. The CDR3 coding sequence is TGTGCCAGCAGCTTAAGTGGGGCTAGCACAGATACGCAGTATTTT.

The gene calls are TRBV6-5 and TRBJ1-1; a possible D gene is TRBD1 (5 bases). Between the trimmed V and J ends, which lost 8 bases and 1 base, there was a span of 11 bases. Looked up from germline, CDR1 is MNHEY and CDR2 is SVGAGI. This CDR3 is built from 13 residues. CDR3 region: CASRSQGNTEAFF. Here the CDR3 DNA reads TGTGCCAGCCGATCCCAGGGGAACACTGAAGCTTTCTTT.

This clone was detected only a few times. This chain uses TRBV5-4 with TRBJ1-1; D is perhaps TRBD1 (5 bases). Germline V CDR1 and CDR2: SGHNT, YYREEE (reference sequence). CDR3 size: 13 residues. Trimming stripped 4 bases from V and 5 bases from J, with 12 bases between. The chain's CDR3 is CASSPGLRTEAFF. Written as DNA, the CDR3 is TGTGCCAGCAGCCCAGGGTTGCGGACTGAAGCTTTCTTT. The variable domain in full, with the rest retrieved from reference TRBV5-4 and TRBJ1-1, is ETGVTQSPTHLIKTRGQQVTLRCSSQSGHNTVSWYQQALGQGPQFIFQYYREEENGRGNFPPRFSGLQFPNYSSELNVNALELDDSALYLCASSPGLRTEAFFGQGTRLTVV.

In this sample, this clone turned up a few times. The chain uses TRBV7-2 and TRBJ2-7, with a possible D match to TRBD2 (6 bases). V was shortened by 1 base and J by 6 bases, with 19 bases between the two germline ends. This CDR3 has 16 amino acids. Germline V CDR1 and CDR2: SGHTA, FQGNSA. The CDR3 here is CASSLVSTGGWREQYF. The CDR3, as DNA: TGTGCCAGCAGCTTAGTTAGTACAGGAGGGTGGCGCGAGCAGTACTTC.

The J gene is TRBJ2-7, the V gene TRBV20-1; TRBD1 matches 8 bases. Germline V CDR1 and CDR2: DFQATT, SNEGSKA (reference sequence). The CDR3 is 11 residues long. The CDR3 region has the DNA TGCAGCGCGTATCAAGGACAGGGACAGTACTTC. It encodes CSAYQGQGQYF.

The table lists this clone with a few counts. The J gene is TRBJ2-1, the V gene TRBV7-3; 7 bases map to TRBD2. Looked up from germline, CDR1 is SGHTA and CDR2 is FQGTGA. After removal of 5 bases from V and 1 base from J, the junction contained 5 bases not matched to a gene. The CDR3 is 15 amino acids. CDR3 sequence reads: CASSAGLPSYNEQFF. Written as DNA, the CDR3 is TGTGCCAGCAGCGCGGGACTACCGTCCTACAATGAGCAGTTCTTC.

The chain joins TRBV10-3 to TRBJ2-5; D possibly corresponds to TRBD2 (6 bases). This CDR3 has 17 residues. V was clipped by 0 bases and J by 5 bases, with 19 bases between them. The germline V gene encodes CDR1 ENHRY and CDR2 SYGVKD. The CDR3 DNA is TGTGCCATCAGTGAGTCGCGGGGACCCGGAAATGGCGAGACCCAGTACTTC. As protein: CAISESRGPGNGETQYF.